This entry concerns a single T cell receptor (beta chain). What it binds is not known. The CDR3 spans 15 residues. V was clipped by 4 bases and J by 2 bases, with 16 bases between them. The V gene's germline CDR1 is SGHNT and CDR2 YYREEE (reference sequence). The sample comes from a study of T cell responses to AZD1222 COVID-19 vaccine. General study points: Nearly half of the spike-specific TCRs reportedly recognize variant regions that carry no mutations. It was only after the peak T cell response that any repertoires were sampled. Among those given AZD1222, only five to seven were seropositive at baseline.

The protocol was immunoSEQ multiplex PCR, while the TCRdb copy is restricted to in-frame clones and leaves out a portion. The sample has 80,000 to 100,000 clones; approximately 90% are singletons. This clonotype was sampled from an adult in good health. The chain links TRBV5-4 to TRBJ2-7; D might be TRBD2 (5 bases). The material sequenced was peripheral blood, taken on day 0 of AZD1222 vaccination. The CDR3 nucleotides are TGTGCCAGCAGCCCCAGTCCCGGGATCGCCTACGAGCAGTACTTC. Encoded protein: CASSPSPGIAYEQYF.